This passage covers 8 T cell receptor beta chains from one sample sequenced in a study of blood T cell repertoires in COVID-19. Some clones are missing from TCRdb's copy, which holds only in-frame ones; the method was immunoSEQ multiplex PCR. Of about 110,000 clones listed, roughly two thirds were seen once; the top ten hold approximately 6.3%. Sequencing was carried out using peripheral blood. These receptor sequences come from a man of 80 years or more with acute or convalescent COVID-19.

The J gene is TRBJ2-5, the V gene TRBV5-1, with 9 nucleotides matching TRBD2. This CDR3 region has 13 residues. From germline, CDR1 is SGHRS and CDR2 YFSETQ. Germline trimming cut 5 bases from V and 1 base from J; bases unmatched to any gene: 0. The CDR3, as DNA: TGCGCCAGCAGTAGCGGGAGCCAAGAGACCCAGTACTTC. As protein: CASSSGSQETQYF.

The chain joins TRBV5-5 to TRBJ2-1; 10 nucleotides match TRBD2. V lost 4 bases and J lost 1; bases outside the gene matches: 8. CDR3 size: 17 residues. The V gene's germline CDR1 is SGHKS and CDR2 YYEKEE (reference sequence). The CDR3 loop reads CASSPHAAGGSYNEQFF. In DNA form, the CDR3 reads TGTGCCAGCAGCCCTCATGCAGCGGGAGGGTCCTACAATGAGCAGTTCTTC.

Here the CDR3 reads CASSQREGRGADTQYF. The CDR3 DNA sequence: TGTGCCAGCAGTCAGCGGGAGGGCCGAGGGGCAGATACGCAGTATTTT. The rearrangement links TRBV28 to TRBJ2-3, with 10 bases identical to TRBD2. V shed 5 bases, J shed 4 bases, and the junction held 9 bases outside the gene matches. This CDR3 region has 16 residues. CDR1 MDHEN and CDR2 SYDVKM come from the germline V gene. Full variable domain (outside the CDR3, taken from reference TRBV28 and TRBJ2-3): DVKVTQSSRYLVKRTGEKVFLECVQDMDHENMFWYRQDPGLGLRLIYFSYDVKMKEKGDIPEGYSVSREKKERFSLILESASTNQTSMYLCASSQREGRGADTQYFGPGTRLTVL.

The chain has TRBV28 and TRBJ2-7; TRBD1 might be the D (6 bases). V was cut by 6 bases and J by 6 bases, with 18 bases left in between. Germline CDR1 is MDHEN and CDR2 is SYDVKM. CDR3 length equals 14 residues. The CDR3 sequence is CASSYTPGALEQYF. CDR3 nucleotide sequence: TGTGCCAGCAGCTACACCCCAGGGGCACTCGAGCAGTACTTC.

This chain connects TRBV2 to TRBJ1-3, with TRBD1 as a possible D gene (6 bases). The germline gives CDR1 SNHLY, CDR2 FYNNEI. CDR3 length: 15 residues. Trimming took off 7 bases at V and 5 bases at J, with 18 bases between the two ends. CDR3 in amino acids: CASNGGGGRRNTIYF. The CDR3 DNA reads TGTGCCAGCAATGGGGGAGGGGGTAGGCGAAACACCATATATTTT. Combining the CDR3 with reference TRBV2 and TRBJ1-3 gives the whole variable domain EPEVTQTPSHQVTQMGQEVILRCVPISNHLYFYWYRQILGQKVEFLVSFYNNEISEKSEIFDDQFSVERPDGSNFTLKIRSTKLEDSAMYFCASNGGGGRRNTIYFGEGSWLTVV.

The chain carries TRBV15 and TRBJ2-5; D is possibly TRBD2 (6 bases). This CDR3 is 14 amino acids long. Looked up from germline, CDR1 is LNHNV and CDR2 is YYDKDF (reference sequence). Trimming took off 5 bases at V and 5 bases at J, with 15 bases between the two ends. CDR3 amino acids: CATSFTGVGETQYF. The CDR3 region has the DNA TGTGCCACCAGCTTTACGGGGGTGGGGGAGACCCAGTACTTC.

The V and J genes are TRBV29-1 and TRBJ1-1, with D unresolved. The germline CDR1 and CDR2 sequences are SQVTM and ANQGSEA. The V and J ends lost 6 bases and 3 bases respectively, with 11 bases between them. This CDR3 is 12 amino acids long. The CDR3 DNA follows: TGCAGCGTAACAGTGATCGACACTGAAGCTTTCTTT. This codes for CSVTVIDTEAFF.

The CDR3: CASSDSYTEAFF. In DNA form, the CDR3 reads TGTGCCAGCAGTGACAGTTACACTGAAGCTTTCTTT. This chain links TRBV6-2 or TRBV6-3 with TRBJ1-1; D might be TRBD1 (5 bases). Trimming took off 5 bases at V and 3 bases at J, with 7 bases between the two ends. Germline V CDR1 and CDR2: MNHEY, SVGEGT. The CDR3 spans 12 residues.